This TCR beta chain is drawn from a study of blood T cells in healthy people across ages. Study conclusions and caveats: Long-lived and aged donors differed, with more naive CD4+ cells and higher diversity in the long-lived.

A J-beta primer mix and a sample-barcoded 5' primer were used in a second PCR of roughly 7 to 12 cycles. In TCRdb, the 5' RACE reads were re-called with MiXCR into one record per CDR3 protein. Of around 580,000 distinct CDR3 sequences in the sample, under 55% were seen once. Aged roughly 6 to 95, donors were systemically healthy Caucasians from Russia. There are a few counts of this clonotype. Its antigen is undetermined. There are 13 residues in the CDR3. The V gene's germline CDR1 is DFQATT and CDR2 SNEGSKA (reference sequence). V shed 7 bases, J shed 8 bases, and the junction held 10 bases outside the gene matches.

This receptor was obtained from a man older than 75 in good health. The V call is TRBV20-1, the J call TRBJ2-1, with 8 bases that match TRBD1. Sequencing was done on a sample of blood. In nucleotides, the CDR3 is TGCAGTGAATCGACAGGGGTCGGCGATGAGCAGTTCTTC. It encodes CSESTGVGDEQFF.